The 23 T cell receptor beta chains below were found in one sample sequenced in a study of OX40 agonist ivuxolimab in advanced cancers. Method: immunoSEQ multiplex PCR; TCRdb's copy keeps in-frame clones and lacks some. The sample has about 79,000 clones; 70% to 85% are singletons. Sequenced here: CD4+ or CD8+ T cells sorted from blood, sampled in a trial of the OX40 agonist ivuxolimab. Every receptor here comes from an adult with an advanced solid tumor such as melanoma, head and neck, liver or kidney cancer.

V usage is TRBV7-7 and J usage is TRBJ2-5, with TRBD2 as a possible D gene (6 bases). There are 13 residues in the CDR3. Looked up from germline, CDR1 is SSHAT and CDR2 is FNYEAQ (reference sequence). The V gene lost 3 bases and the J gene lost 5 bases, with 10 bases spanning the gap. The CDR3 nucleotides read TGTGCCAGCAGCTTTCAAGGGAGGGAGACCCAGTACTTC. It is translated as CASSFQGRETQYF.

CDR3 residues: CASSLVSLYEQYF. The CDR3 nucleotides read TGTGCCAGCAGCTTAGTCTCACTCTACGAGCAGTACTTC. The chain uses TRBV7-8 and TRBJ2-7, with no clear D. This CDR3 has 13 residues. Germline V gene lookup returns CDR1 SGHVS and CDR2 FQNEAQ. Trimming removed 1 base at V and 3 bases at J, with 7 bases between.

This chain connects TRBV19 to TRBJ1-4; D ambiguous. The CDR3 is 15 residues long. V shed 4 bases and J shed 0 bases, with 9 bases lying between them. CDR1 LNHDA and CDR2 SQIVND come from the germline V gene (reference sequence). The CDR3 DNA reads TGTGCCAGTAGTAATCACCTAGCAACTAATGAAAAACTGTTTTTT. Translating gives CASSNHLATNEKLFF.

This chain connects TRBV5-4 to TRBJ1-2, with D perhaps TRBD1 (5 bases). CDR1 is SGHNT, CDR2 YYREEE, per germline (reference sequence). CDR3 length: 14 amino acids. V was clipped by 4 bases and J by 8 bases, with 18 bases between them. The CDR3 loop reads CASSLTQGTKGYTF. DNA of the CDR3: TGTGCCAGCAGCCTGACCCAGGGCACTAAGGGCTACACCTTC.

The CDR3, as DNA: TGTGCCAGCACCAATCTAGGGGGGCGCGGGGGAAACACCATATATTTT. Amino acid sequence: CASTNLGGRGGNTIYF. V is TRBV6-6 and J is TRBJ1-3; the D gene is possibly TRBD1 (6 bases). CDR3 length equals 16 residues. Trimming removed 7 bases from V and 4 bases from J, with 20 bases in between. CDR1 and CDR2 (germline): MNHNY, SVGAGI (reference sequence).

V is TRBV9 and J is TRBJ2-7, with 9 bases that match TRBD1. Trimming cost V 4 bases and J 2 bases; bases outside gene matches: 7. The CDR3 spans 15 residues. CDR1 SGDLS and CDR2 YYNGEE come from the germline V gene. In nucleotides, the CDR3 is TGTGCCAGCAGCCCTCGACGGACAGGGGCCTACGAGCAGTACTTC. It is translated as CASSPRRTGAYEQYF.

V and J are TRBV9 and TRBJ2-3; 9 bases are a match to TRBD2. Per the germline V gene, CDR1 is SGDLS and CDR2 is YYNGEE. J gave up 1 base and V 0 bases, and 0 bases lay outside the gene matches. This CDR3 region has 15 residues. The CDR3 DNA reads as TGTGCCAGCAGCGTAGGACTAGCGGGCACAGATACGCAGTATTTT. The encoded protein is CASSVGLAGTDTQYF.

The chain recombines TRBV28 with TRBJ2-3; a possible D gene is TRBD1 (6 bases). Per germline, CDR1 MDHEN and CDR2 SYDVKM. This CDR3 is 14 amino acids long. CDR3 protein: CGSAPQGARDTQYF. CDR3 bases: TGTGGCTCGGCCCCACAGGGTGCCAGGGATACGCAGTATTTT.

The CDR3 DNA reads TGTGCCAGCAGCGGCAGCGGGCGCACAGATACGCAGTATTTT. Amino acid sequence: CASSGSGRTDTQYF. This chain links TRBV11-2 with TRBJ2-3, with D possibly matching TRBD2 (6 bases). From germline, CDR1 is SGHAT and CDR2 FQNNGV. Trimming removed 5 bases at V and 1 base at J, with 10 bases between. CDR3 length: 14 amino acids.

The gene calls are TRBV7-6 and TRBJ2-3, with 7 nucleotides matching TRBD1. The CDR3 extends over 15 amino acids. Germline CDR1 SGHVS, CDR2 FNYEAQ. V shed 3 bases and J 6 bases; nucleotides not matched to a gene: 9. CDR3 sequence: CASSFGTESGDTQYF. CDR3 bases: TGTGCCAGCAGCTTCGGGACAGAATCGGGTGATACGCAGTATTTT.

The V and J genes are TRBV6-1 and TRBJ2-3; D remains ambiguous. The CDR3 totals 14 residues. Germline CDR1 and CDR2: MNHNS and SASEGT. V lost 4 bases to trimming and J lost 6 bases, with 14 bases between them. CDR3 loop: CASSARSYYDTQYF. In nucleotides, the CDR3 is TGTGCCAGCAGTGCGCGGTCTTATTACGATACGCAGTATTTT.

The V and J genes are TRBV7-9 and TRBJ1-1; D not certain. The CDR3 spans 13 residues. Germline V gene sequence: CDR1 SEHNR, CDR2 FQNEAQ (reference sequence). The V end was cut by 5 bases, the J end by 11 bases, with 18 bases between. The CDR3 here is CASSRDGRNPAFF. As DNA, the CDR3 is TGTGCCAGCAGCCGAGACGGGAGAAATCCCGCTTTCTTT.

This clone was picked up a small number of times. This rearrangement joins TRBV18 to TRBJ1-1; TRBD1 is a possible D gene (6 bases). The germline V and J ends were trimmed by 0 bases and 9 bases, with 11 bases remaining between them. The CDR3 consists of 13 residues. From germline, CDR1 is KGHSH and CDR2 LQKENI. CDR3: CASSPPTGRKAFF. In DNA form, the CDR3 reads TGTGCCAGCTCACCACCGACAGGTCGAAAAGCTTTCTTT.

The V gene is TRBV28, the J gene TRBJ2-2; the D is unclear. CDR1 MDHEN and CDR2 SYDVKM come from the germline V gene. Trimming took off 3 bases at V and 4 bases at J, with 9 bases between the two ends. The CDR3 spans 14 residues. CDR3: CASSFGSPTGELFF. In DNA, the CDR3 is TGTGCCAGCAGTTTCGGCAGCCCCACCGGGGAGCTGTTTTTT.

The rearrangement joins TRBV11-2 to TRBJ2-2; D gene uncertain. The CDR3 sequence is 14 residues long. The germline gives CDR1 SGHAT, CDR2 FQNNGV. V was pared by 4 bases and J by 3 bases, with 9 bases between. Here the CDR3 DNA reads TGTGCCAGCAGCTACCGCGTGGACACCGGGGAGCTGTTTTTT. The encoded protein is CASSYRVDTGELFF.

The chain is built from TRBV7-3 and TRBJ2-3, with TRBD2 matching over 8 bases. From germline, CDR1 is SGHTA and CDR2 FQGTGA. CDR3 length: 14 amino acids. J lost 9 bases, V lost 5 bases, and 10 bases had no gene match. The chain's CDR3 is CASSPRAGRETQYF. The CDR3 region has the DNA TGTGCCAGCAGCCCAAGGGCCGGGAGGGAGACGCAGTATTTT.

This clone was seen only a few times. Other nucleotide sequences from this sample produce the same CDR3. V gene TRBV5-1 combines with J gene TRBJ2-5; 8 bases are a match to TRBD1. V dropped 3 bases and J dropped 1; count of bases not matched to a gene: 2. There are 14 residues in the CDR3. Germline V gives CDR1 SGHRS, CDR2 YFSETQ. The CDR3 reads CASSWGQAQETQYF. CDR3 bases: TGCGCCAGCAGCTGGGGACAGGCCCAAGAGACCCAGTACTTC.

This chain joins TRBV7-2 and TRBJ2-3; no reliable D call. The CDR3 is 13 residues long. Germline CDR1 and CDR2: SGHTA and FQGNSA. V was trimmed by 6 bases and J by 0 bases, leaving 7 bases between them. The DNA for the CDR3 is TGTGCCAGCAGACCTTCTAGCACAGATACGCAGTATTTT. Translated, it gives CASRPSSTDTQYF.

This clone was seen a handful of times. The V call is TRBV6-5, the J call TRBJ1-4; TRBD1 aligns across 12 bases. The CDR3 has 15 amino acids. With 0 bases clipped from V and 10 bases from J, the junction kept 3 bases outside the gene matches. Germline CDR1 reads MNHEY; CDR2 reads SVGAGI. The CDR3: CASSYSGTGGRKLFF. CDR3 DNA sequence: TGTGCCAGCAGTTACTCCGGGACAGGGGGCAGAAAACTGTTTTTT.

The chain joins TRBV10-3 to TRBJ1-1; the D is unclear. V lost 4 bases, J lost 8 bases, and 8 bases lay in between. Germline V lookup: CDR1 ENHRY, CDR2 SYGVKD. The CDR3 spans 11 residues. This CDR3 is CAISVGGEAFF. DNA of the CDR3: TGTGCCATCAGTGTAGGAGGGGAAGCTTTCTTT.

This chain joins TRBV7-2 and TRBJ1-4, with TRBD1 matching over 7 bases. The CDR3 has 14 residues. Germline CDR1 and CDR2: SGHTA and FQGNSA. V trimming: 2 bases; J trimming: 8 bases; junction bases outside the gene matches: 5. The CDR3 DNA reads as TGTGCCAGCAGCTTACGACAGGGCAACGAAAAACTGTTTTTT. Amino acids: CASSLRQGNEKLFF. Together with reference TRBV7-2 and TRBJ1-4, the CDR3 gives the full variable domain: GAGVSQSPSNKVTEKGKDVELRCDPISGHTALYWYRQSLGQGLEFLIYFQGNSAPDKSGLPSDRFSAERTGGSVSTLTIQRTQQEDSAVYLCASSLRQGNEKLFFGSGTQLSVL.

A note on this clone: It is unclear where the CDR3 begins or ends on the DNA, so no DNA is shown, and the CDR3 is as TCRdb lists it. The chain recombines TRBV6-1 with TRBJ1-5. The CDR3 is made up of 13 amino acids, end residues included. Germline assignment: CDR1 MNHNS and CDR2 SASEGT. CDR3 protein: CASIFGPGAALNF.

The V gene is TRBV5-1, the J gene TRBJ1-6; D call uncertain. Germline lookup yields CDR1 SGHRS and CDR2 YFSETQ. The CDR3 is 14 amino acids. V gave up 4 bases and J gave up 13 bases, with 18 bases separating them. Here the CDR3 reads CASSAEREGSPLHF. The CDR3 coding sequence is TGCGCCAGCAGCGCGGAGAGGGAAGGGTCGCCCCTCCACTTT.